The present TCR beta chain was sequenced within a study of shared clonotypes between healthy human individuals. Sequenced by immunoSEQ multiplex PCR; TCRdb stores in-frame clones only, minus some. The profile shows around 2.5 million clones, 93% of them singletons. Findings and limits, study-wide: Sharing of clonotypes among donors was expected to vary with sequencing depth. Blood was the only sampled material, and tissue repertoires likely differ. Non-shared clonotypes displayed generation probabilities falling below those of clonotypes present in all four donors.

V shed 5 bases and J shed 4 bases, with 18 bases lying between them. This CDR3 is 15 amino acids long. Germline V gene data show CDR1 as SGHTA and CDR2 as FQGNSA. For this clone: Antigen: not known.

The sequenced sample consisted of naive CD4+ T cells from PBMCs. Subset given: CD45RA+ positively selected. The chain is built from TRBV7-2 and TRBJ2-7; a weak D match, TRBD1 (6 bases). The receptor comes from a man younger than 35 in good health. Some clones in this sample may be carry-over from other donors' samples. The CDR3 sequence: CASSRGLGAPYEQYF. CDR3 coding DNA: TGTGCCAGCAGCCGCGGCTTGGGGGCCCCTTACGAGCAGTACTTC. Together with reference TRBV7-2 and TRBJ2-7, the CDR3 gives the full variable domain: GAGVSQSPSNKVTEKGKDVELRCDPISGHTALYWYRQSLGQGLEFLIYFQGNSAPDKSGLPSDRFSAERTGGSVSTLTIQRTQQEDSAVYLCASSRGLGAPYEQYFGPGTRLTVT.